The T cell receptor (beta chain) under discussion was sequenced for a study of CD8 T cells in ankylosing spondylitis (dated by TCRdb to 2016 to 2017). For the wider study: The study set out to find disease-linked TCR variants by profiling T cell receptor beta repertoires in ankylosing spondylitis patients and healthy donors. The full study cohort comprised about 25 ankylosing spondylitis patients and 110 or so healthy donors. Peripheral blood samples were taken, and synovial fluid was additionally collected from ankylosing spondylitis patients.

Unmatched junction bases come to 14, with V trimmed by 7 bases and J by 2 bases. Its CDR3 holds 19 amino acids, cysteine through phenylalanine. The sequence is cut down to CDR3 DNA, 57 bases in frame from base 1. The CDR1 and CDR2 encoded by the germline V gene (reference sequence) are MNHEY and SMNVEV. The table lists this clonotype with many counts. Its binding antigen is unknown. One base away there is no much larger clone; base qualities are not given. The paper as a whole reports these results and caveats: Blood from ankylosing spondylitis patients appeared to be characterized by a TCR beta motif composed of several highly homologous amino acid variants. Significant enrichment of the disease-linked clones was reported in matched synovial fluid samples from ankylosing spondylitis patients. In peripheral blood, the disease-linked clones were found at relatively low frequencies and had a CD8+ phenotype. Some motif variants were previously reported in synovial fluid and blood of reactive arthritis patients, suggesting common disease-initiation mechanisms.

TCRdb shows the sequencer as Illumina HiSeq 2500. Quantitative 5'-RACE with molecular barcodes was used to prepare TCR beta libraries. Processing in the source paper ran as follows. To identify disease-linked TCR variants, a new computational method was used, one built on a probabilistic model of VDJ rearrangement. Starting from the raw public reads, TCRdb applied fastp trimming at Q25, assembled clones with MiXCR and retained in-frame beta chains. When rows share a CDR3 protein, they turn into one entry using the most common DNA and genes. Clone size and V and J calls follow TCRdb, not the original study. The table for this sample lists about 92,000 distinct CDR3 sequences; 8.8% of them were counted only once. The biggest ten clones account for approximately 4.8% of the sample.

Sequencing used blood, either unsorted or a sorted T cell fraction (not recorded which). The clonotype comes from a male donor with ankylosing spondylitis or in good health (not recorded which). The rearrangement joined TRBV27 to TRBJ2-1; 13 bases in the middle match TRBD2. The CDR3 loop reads CASIWSPPTSGGPYNEQFF. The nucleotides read TGTGCCAGCATATGGAGTCCCCCGACTAGCGGGGGGCCCTACAATGAGCAGTTCTTC.